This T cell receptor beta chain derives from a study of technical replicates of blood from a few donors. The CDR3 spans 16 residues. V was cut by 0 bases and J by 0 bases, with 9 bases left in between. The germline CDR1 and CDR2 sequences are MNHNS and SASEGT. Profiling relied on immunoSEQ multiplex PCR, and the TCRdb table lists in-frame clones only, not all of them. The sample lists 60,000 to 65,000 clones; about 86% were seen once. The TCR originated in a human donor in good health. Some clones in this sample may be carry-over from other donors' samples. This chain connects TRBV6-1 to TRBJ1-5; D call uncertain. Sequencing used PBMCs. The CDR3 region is CASSEADLYSNQPQHF. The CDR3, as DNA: TGTGCCAGCAGTGAAGCGGACTTATATAGCAATCAGCCCCAGCATTTT.